Presented here are 18 T cell receptor beta chains from one specimen sequenced in a study of technical replicates of blood from a few donors. Profiling relied on immunoSEQ multiplex PCR, and the TCRdb table lists in-frame clones only, not all of them. The sample has approximately 100,000 clones; 96% are singletons. Sequencing was done on a sample of T cells isolated from PBMCs. These receptors were collected from a human donor in good health.

The genes are TRBV10-1 and TRBJ2-2; the match to TRBD1 covers 8 bases. The CDR3 has 13 amino acids. Trimming took 8 bases from V and 1 from J; bases not matched to a gene: 0. Per germline, CDR1 WNHNN and CDR2 SYGVQD (reference sequence). This chain's CDR3 is CASGQGNTGELFF. CDR3 bases: TGCGCCAGCGGACAGGGGAACACCGGGGAGCTGTTTTTT.

CDR3 sequence (DNA): TGCAGCGTTGATTACTCTAGCGGGATCGGTGATACGCAGTATTTT. The encoded protein is CSVDYSSGIGDTQYF. The rearrangement links TRBV29-1 to TRBJ2-3, with 9 bases lining up with TRBD2. With 3 bases clipped from V and 6 bases from J, the junction kept 10 bases outside the gene matches. CDR3 length: 15 amino acids. Germline CDR1 is SQVTM and CDR2 is ANQGSEA.

V gene TRBV2 combines with J gene TRBJ2-4; 9 positions agree with TRBD2. The CDR3 is 16 amino acids. The germline CDR1 and CDR2 sequences are SNHLY and FYNNEI. V lost 4 bases, J lost 0 bases, and 4 bases stayed unmatched. Here the CDR3 reads CASSALAGLAKNIQYF. CDR3 DNA sequence: TGTGCCAGCAGTGCCCTAGCGGGGCTAGCCAAAAACATTCAGTACTTC.

The chain uses TRBV4-2 and TRBJ2-1; 7 nucleotides agree with TRBD1. J gave up 5 bases and V 1 base, and 2 bases lay outside the gene matches. The CDR3 is 14 amino acids. The germline V gene encodes CDR1 LGHNA and CDR2 YNFKEQ. The CDR3 DNA reads TGTGCCAGCAGCCAAGGACAGGGAAACAATGAGCAGTTCTTC. The encoded protein is CASSQGQGNNEQFF.

V and J are TRBV11-2 and TRBJ2-1; no definite D call. Germline V gene data show CDR1 as SGHAT and CDR2 as FQNNGV. CDR3 length: 11 amino acids. V lost 5 bases and J 6 bases, leaving 5 bases between the germline ends. CDR3 amino acids: CASSPFNEQFF. The CDR3 DNA is TGTGCCAGCAGCCCATTCAATGAGCAGTTCTTC.

The chain is built from TRBV29-1 and TRBJ2-7; 9 bases are a match to TRBD1. CDR3 length: 15 amino acids. Unmatched junction bases numbered 5, after V lost 0 bases and J lost 2 bases. Germline lookup yields CDR1 SQVTM and CDR2 ANQGSEA. The CDR3 sequence is CSVEESGTGTYEQYF. As DNA, the CDR3 is TGCAGCGTTGAAGAATCCGGGACAGGGACCTACGAGCAGTACTTC.

The rearrangement uses TRBV15 and TRBJ1-3, with D tentatively TRBD1 (5 bases). The CDR3 sequence is 15 residues long. Trimming left V 3 bases short and J 2 bases short, with 11 bases between. Germline V gene data show CDR1 as LNHNV and CDR2 as YYDKDF (reference sequence). The CDR3 bases are TGTGCCACCAGCAGCCAGGGATTCACTGGAAACACCATATATTTT. Its protein product is CATSSQGFTGNTIYF.

The V call is TRBV5-5, the J call TRBJ2-5; 8 bases align to TRBD2. J was trimmed by 2 bases and V by 5 bases; bases with no gene match: 14. The CDR3 consists of 17 residues. Germline V gene sequence: CDR1 SGHKS, CDR2 YYEKEE (reference sequence). In nucleotides, the CDR3 is TGTGCCAGCAGGCGGGGGGATACGTCCTCTCATCAAGAGACCCAGTACTTC. Protein product: CASRRGDTSSHQETQYF.

This chain links TRBV5-1 with TRBJ2-2; 7 bases map to TRBD1. The germline CDR1 and CDR2 sequences are SGHRS and YFSETQ. V dropped 4 bases and J dropped 0; count of bases not matched to a gene: 6. CDR3 length: 16 amino acids. CDR3 loop: CASSPGQISNTGELFF. CDR3 in DNA: TGCGCCAGCAGCCCGGGACAGATATCGAACACCGGGGAGCTGTTTTTT.

CDR3 in DNA: TGCGCCAGCAGCCCTAGCGGGAGGTACAATGAGCAGTTCTTC. Amino acid sequence: CASSPSGRYNEQFF. This chain joins TRBV4-1 and TRBJ2-1; 11 bases map to TRBD2. After removal of 4 bases from V and 4 bases from J, the junction contained 0 bases not matched to a gene. Germline V lookup: CDR1 MGHRA, CDR2 YSYEKL. The CDR3 covers 14 residues.

J is TRBJ1-5 and V is TRBV9, with 9 bases identical to TRBD1. This CDR3 contains 17 residues. With V trimmed by 3 bases and J by 4 bases, 11 bases remained unmatched. Germline V gene lookup returns CDR1 SGDLS and CDR2 YYNGEE. For the CDR3, the DNA is TGTGCCAGCAGCGCAGACCCAGGGACAGGGTGGAATCAGCCCCAGCATTTT. Protein sequence: CASSADPGTGWNQPQHF.

The chain has TRBV27 and TRBJ1-2; D unresolved. CDR3 length: 11 residues. V lost 7 bases and J 4 bases, leaving 7 bases between the germline ends. Per germline, CDR1 MNHEY and CDR2 SMNVEV (reference sequence). This chain's CDR3 is CASTIPYGYTF. The CDR3 nucleotides are TGTGCCAGCACCATTCCCTATGGCTACACCTTC.

The chain carries TRBV19 and TRBJ2-1; D may be TRBD2 (5 bases). From germline, CDR1 is LNHDA and CDR2 SQIVND (reference sequence). The CDR3 loop spans 15 amino acids. Trimming shortened V by 5 bases and J by 2 bases, and 13 bases separated the two germline ends. Written as DNA, the CDR3 is TGTGCCAGTAGTGGCCGCGCGGGTGCCTACAATGAGCAGTTCTTC. Protein product: CASSGRAGAYNEQFF.

The chain combines TRBV2 with TRBJ1-4; D perhaps matches TRBD1 (6 bases). The CDR3 is 14 amino acids. V was trimmed by 3 bases and J by 4 bases, leaving 9 bases between them. CDR1 and CDR2 from the germline V gene are SNHLY and FYNNEI. In nucleotides, the CDR3 is TGTGCCAGCAGTGATGGACAGTTTAATGAAAAACTGTTTTTT. This gives the protein CASSDGQFNEKLFF. Complete variable domain (other parts from reference TRBV2 and TRBJ1-4): EPEVTQTPSHQVTQMGQEVILRCVPISNHLYFYWYRQILGQKVEFLVSFYNNEISEKSEIFDDQFSVERPDGSNFTLKIRSTKLEDSAMYFCASSDGQFNEKLFFGSGTQLSVL.

A single count supports this clone. The chain uses TRBV5-4 and TRBJ1-3; D gene ambiguous. This CDR3 region has 16 residues. V lost 0 bases to trimming and J lost 7 bases, with 17 bases between them. The V gene's germline CDR1 is SGHNT and CDR2 YYREEE (reference sequence). CDR3: CASSLDGGFFSNTIYF. DNA of the CDR3: TGTGCCAGCAGCTTGGATGGAGGGTTCTTTAGTAACACCATATATTTT.

This rearrangement joins TRBV5-1 to TRBJ1-3; 7 bases are a match to TRBD1. The CDR3 is 14 residues long. The V and J ends lost 2 bases and 8 bases, in that order; junction bases with no gene match: 7. Per germline, CDR1 SGHRS and CDR2 YFSETQ. The DNA for the CDR3 is TGCGCCAGCAGCTTAGCTACAGGGGCGGACACCATATATTTT. Its translation: CASSLATGADTIYF.

V is TRBV27 and J is TRBJ2-1; TRBD1 aligns across 7 bases. The CDR3 extends over 16 amino acids. CDR1 MNHEY and CDR2 SMNVEV come from the germline V gene (reference sequence). The J segment lost 3 bases and the V segment lost 6 bases, leaving 11 bases of the junction unmatched. The CDR3 reads CASSRSGTAYYNEQFF. The CDR3 DNA reads as TGTGCCAGCAGCCGCTCCGGGACAGCGTACTACAATGAGCAGTTCTTC.

The chain has TRBV11-1 and TRBJ2-5, with D unresolved. Trimming pared 2 bases from V and 5 bases from J, leaving 12 bases between. This CDR3 has 14 amino acids. Germline V CDR1 and CDR2: SGHAT, FQDESV (reference sequence). The CDR3 reads CASSLNPPRETQYF. CDR3 nucleotides: TGTGCCAGCAGCTTAAACCCCCCGAGGGAGACCCAGTACTTC.